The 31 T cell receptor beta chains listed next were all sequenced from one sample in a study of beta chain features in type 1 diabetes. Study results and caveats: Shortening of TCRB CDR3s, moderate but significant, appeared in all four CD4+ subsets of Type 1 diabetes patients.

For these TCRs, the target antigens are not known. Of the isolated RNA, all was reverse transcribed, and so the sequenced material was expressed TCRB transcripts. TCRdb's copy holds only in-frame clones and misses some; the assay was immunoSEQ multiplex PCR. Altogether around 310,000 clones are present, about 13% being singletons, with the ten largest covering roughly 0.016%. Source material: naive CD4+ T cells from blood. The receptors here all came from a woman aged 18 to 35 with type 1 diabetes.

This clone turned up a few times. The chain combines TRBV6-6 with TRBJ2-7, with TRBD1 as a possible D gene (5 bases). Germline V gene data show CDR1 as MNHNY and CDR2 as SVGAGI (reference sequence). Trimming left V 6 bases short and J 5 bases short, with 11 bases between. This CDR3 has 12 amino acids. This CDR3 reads CASRDPRDEQYF. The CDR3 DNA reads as TGTGCCAGCAGGGATCCCAGGGACGAGCAGTACTTC.

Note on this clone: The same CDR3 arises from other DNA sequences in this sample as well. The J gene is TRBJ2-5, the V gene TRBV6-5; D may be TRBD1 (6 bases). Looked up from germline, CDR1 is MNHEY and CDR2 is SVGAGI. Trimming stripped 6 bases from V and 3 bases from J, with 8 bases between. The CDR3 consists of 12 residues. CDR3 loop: CASRRTEETQYF. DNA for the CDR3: TGTGCCAGCAGGCGGACAGAAGAGACCCAGTACTTC.

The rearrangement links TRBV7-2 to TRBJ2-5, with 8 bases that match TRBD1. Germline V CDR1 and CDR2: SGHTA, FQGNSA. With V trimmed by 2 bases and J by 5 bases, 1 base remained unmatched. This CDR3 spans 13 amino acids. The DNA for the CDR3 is TGTGCCAGCAGCTTACGACAGGGGGAGACCCAGTACTTC. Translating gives CASSLRQGETQYF. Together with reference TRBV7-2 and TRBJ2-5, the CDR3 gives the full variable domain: GAGVSQSPSNKVTEKGKDVELRCDPISGHTALYWYRQSLGQGLEFLIYFQGNSAPDKSGLPSDRFSAERTGGSVSTLTIQRTQQEDSAVYLCASSLRQGETQYFGPGTRLLVL.

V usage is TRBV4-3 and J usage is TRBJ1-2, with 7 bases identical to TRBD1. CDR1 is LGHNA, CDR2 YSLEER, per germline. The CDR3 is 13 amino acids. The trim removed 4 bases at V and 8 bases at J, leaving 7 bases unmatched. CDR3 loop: CASSLRGQSGYTF. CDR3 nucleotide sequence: TGCGCCAGCAGCCTTAGGGGGCAGAGCGGCTACACCTTC.

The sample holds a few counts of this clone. In DNA form, the CDR3 reads TGTGCCAGTCAATTGGGTTCGGTAGGAGGCACAGATACGCAGTATTTT. Its protein is CASQLGSVGGTDTQYF. The chain employs TRBV19 and TRBJ2-3; D not resolved. The germline CDR1 and CDR2 sequences are LNHDA and SQIVND (reference sequence). Trimming shortened V by 8 bases and J by 1 base, and 19 bases separated the two germline ends. CDR3 size: 16 residues. Together with reference TRBV19 and TRBJ2-3, the CDR3 gives the full variable domain: DGGITQSPKYLFRKEGQNVTLSCEQNLNHDAMYWYRQDPGQGLRLIYYSQIVNDFQKGDIAEGYSVSREKKESFPLTVTSAQKNPTAFYLCASQLGSVGGTDTQYFGPGTRLTVL.

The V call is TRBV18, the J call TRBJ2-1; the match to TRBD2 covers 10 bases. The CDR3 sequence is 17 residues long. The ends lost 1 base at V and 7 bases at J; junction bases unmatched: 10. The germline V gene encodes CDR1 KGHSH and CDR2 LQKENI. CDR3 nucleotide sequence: TGTGCCAGCTCACCACAGGCTAGCGGGAGAACCTTTAATGAGCAGTTCTTC. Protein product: CASSPQASGRTFNEQFF.

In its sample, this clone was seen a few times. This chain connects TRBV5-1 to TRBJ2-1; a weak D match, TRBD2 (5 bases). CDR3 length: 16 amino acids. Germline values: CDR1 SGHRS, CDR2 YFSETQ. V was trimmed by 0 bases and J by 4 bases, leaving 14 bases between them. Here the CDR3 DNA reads TGCGCCAGCAGCTTGGATGGACTGACAACATACAATGAGCAGTTCTTC. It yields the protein CASSLDGLTTYNEQFF. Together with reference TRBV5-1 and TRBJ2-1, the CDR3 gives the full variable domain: KAGVTQTPRYLIKTRGQQVTLSCSPISGHRSVSWYQQTPGQGLQFLFEYFSETQRNKGNFPGRFSGRQFSNSRSEMNVSTLELGDSALYLCASSLDGLTTYNEQFFGPGTRLTVL.

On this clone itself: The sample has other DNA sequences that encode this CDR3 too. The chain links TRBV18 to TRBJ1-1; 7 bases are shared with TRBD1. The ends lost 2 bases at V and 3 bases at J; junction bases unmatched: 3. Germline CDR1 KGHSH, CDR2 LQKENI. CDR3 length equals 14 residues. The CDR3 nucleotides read TGTGCCAGCTCACCAAGACAGGGCGACACTGAAGCTTTCTTT. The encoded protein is CASSPRQGDTEAFF.

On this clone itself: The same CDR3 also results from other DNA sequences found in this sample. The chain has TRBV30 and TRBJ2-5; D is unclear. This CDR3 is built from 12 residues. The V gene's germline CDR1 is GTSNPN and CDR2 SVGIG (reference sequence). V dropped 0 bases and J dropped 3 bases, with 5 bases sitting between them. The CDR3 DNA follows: TGTGCCTGGAGTGTCTCAGAAGAGACCCAGTACTTC. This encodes CAWSVSEETQYF.

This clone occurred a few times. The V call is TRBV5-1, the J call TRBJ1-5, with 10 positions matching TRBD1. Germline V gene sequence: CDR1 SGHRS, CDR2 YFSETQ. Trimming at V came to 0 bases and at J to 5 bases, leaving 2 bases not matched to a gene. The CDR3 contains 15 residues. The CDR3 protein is CASSLEGQGYQPQHF. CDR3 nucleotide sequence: TGCGCCAGCAGCTTGGAGGGACAGGGGTATCAGCCCCAGCATTTT.

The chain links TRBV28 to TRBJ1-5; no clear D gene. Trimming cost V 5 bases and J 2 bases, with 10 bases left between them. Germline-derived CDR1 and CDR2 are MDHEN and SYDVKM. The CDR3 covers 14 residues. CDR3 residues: CASSLTSRNQPQHF. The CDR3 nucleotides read TGTGCCAGCAGTCTGACATCGCGCAATCAGCCCCAGCATTTT.

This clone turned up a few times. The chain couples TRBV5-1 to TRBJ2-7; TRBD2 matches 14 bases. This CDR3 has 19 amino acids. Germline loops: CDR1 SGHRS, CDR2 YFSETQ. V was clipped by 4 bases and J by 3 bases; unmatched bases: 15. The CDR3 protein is CASSVEAGLAGVGSYEQYF. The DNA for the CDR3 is TGCGCCAGCAGCGTCGAGGCGGGACTAGCGGGAGTCGGGAGCTACGAGCAGTACTTC.

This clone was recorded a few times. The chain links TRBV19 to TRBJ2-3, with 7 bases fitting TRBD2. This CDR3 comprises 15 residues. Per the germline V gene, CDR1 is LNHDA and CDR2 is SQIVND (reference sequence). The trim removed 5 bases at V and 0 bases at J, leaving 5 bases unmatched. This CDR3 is CASSDVGGSTDTQYF. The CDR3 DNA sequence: TGTGCCAGTAGTGACGTGGGAGGGAGCACAGATACGCAGTATTTT.

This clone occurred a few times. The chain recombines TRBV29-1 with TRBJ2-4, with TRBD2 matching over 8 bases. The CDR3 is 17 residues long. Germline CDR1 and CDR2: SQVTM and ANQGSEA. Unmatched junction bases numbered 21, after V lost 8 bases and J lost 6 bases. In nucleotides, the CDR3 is TGCAGCCCGGGCACCGGGACTAGTTCCCCAAGTGGAAACATTCAGTACTTC. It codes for CSPGTGTSSPSGNIQYF.

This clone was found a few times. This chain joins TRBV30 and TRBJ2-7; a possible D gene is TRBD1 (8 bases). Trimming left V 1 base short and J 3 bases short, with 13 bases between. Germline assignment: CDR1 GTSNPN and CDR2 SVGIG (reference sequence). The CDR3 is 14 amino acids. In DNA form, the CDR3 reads TGTGCCTGGAGTGCCGGGGGGACAGGCTACGAGCAGTACTTC. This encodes CAWSAGGTGYEQYF.

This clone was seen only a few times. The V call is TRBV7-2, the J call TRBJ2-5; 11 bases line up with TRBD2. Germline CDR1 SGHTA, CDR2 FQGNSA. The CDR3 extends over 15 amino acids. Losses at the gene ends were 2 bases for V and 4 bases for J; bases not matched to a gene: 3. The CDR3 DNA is TGTGCCAGCAGCTTACCTCTAGCGGGAGGAGAGACCCAGTACTTC. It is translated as CASSLPLAGGETQYF. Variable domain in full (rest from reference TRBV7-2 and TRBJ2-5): GAGVSQSPSNKVTEKGKDVELRCDPISGHTALYWYRQSLGQGLEFLIYFQGNSAPDKSGLPSDRFSAERTGGSVSTLTIQRTQQEDSAVYLCASSLPLAGGETQYFGPGTRLLVL.

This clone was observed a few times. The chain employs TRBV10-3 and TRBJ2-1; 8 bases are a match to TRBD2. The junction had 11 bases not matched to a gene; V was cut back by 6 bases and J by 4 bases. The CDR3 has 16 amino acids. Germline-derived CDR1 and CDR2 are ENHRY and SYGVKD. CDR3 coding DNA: TGTGCCATCAGCCAGCAGGGACTAGGTAATTACAATGAGCAGTTCTTC. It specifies CAISQQGLGNYNEQFF.

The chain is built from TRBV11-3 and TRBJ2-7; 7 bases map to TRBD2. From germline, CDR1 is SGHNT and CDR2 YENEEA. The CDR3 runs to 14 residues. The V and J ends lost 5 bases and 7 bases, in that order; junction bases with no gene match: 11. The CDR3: CASSPMREPREQYV. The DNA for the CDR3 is TGTGCCAGCAGCCCAATGCGGGAGCCGCGGGAGCAGTACGTC.

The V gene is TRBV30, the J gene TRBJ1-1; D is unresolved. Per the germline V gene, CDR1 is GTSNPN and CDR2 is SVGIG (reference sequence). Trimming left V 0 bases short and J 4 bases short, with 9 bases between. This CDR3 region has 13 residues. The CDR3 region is CAWSVRGPTEAFF. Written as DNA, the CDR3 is TGTGCCTGGAGTGTACGGGGTCCCACTGAAGCTTTCTTT.

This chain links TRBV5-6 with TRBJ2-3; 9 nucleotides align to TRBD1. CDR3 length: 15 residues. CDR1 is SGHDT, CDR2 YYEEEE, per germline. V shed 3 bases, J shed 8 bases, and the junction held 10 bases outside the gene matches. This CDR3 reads CASSYGQGRLGTQYF. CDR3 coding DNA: TGTGCCAGCAGCTACGGACAGGGGCGGTTGGGTACGCAGTATTTT.

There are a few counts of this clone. The CDR3 here is CASSYSPGGREKLFF. CDR3 DNA sequence: TGTGCCAGCAGTTACTCGCCAGGGGGTAGGGAAAAACTGTTTTTT. J is TRBJ1-4 and V is TRBV6-5; 7 bases map to TRBD1. The V and J ends lost 0 bases and 8 bases, in that order; junction bases with no gene match: 6. The CDR3 sequence is 15 residues long. Germline lookup yields CDR1 MNHEY and CDR2 SVGAGI.

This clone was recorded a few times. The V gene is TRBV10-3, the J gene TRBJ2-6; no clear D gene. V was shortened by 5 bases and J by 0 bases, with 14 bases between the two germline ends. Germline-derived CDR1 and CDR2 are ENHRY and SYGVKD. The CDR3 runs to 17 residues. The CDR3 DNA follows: TGTGCCATCAGTACCACATCTGCATTCTCTGGGGCCAACGTCCTGACTTTC. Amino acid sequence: CAISTTSAFSGANVLTF.

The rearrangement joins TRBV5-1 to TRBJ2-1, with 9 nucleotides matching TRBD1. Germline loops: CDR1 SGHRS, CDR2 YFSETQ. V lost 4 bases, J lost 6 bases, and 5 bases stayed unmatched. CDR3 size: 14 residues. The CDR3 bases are TGCGCCAGCAGCGGCGACAGGGGGGTCAATGAGCAGTTCTTC. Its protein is CASSGDRGVNEQFF.

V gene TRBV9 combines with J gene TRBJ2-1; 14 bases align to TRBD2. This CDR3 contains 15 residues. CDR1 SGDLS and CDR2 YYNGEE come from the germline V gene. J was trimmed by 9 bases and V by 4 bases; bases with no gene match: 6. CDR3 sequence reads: CASSSRLAGGGEQFF. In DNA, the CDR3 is TGTGCCAGCAGCTCACGACTAGCGGGAGGGGGTGAGCAGTTCTTC.

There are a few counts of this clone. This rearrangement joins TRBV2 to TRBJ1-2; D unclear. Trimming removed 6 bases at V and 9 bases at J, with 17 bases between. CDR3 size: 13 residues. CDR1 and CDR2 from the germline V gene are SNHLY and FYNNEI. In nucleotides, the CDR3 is TGTGCCAGCAGCGAAAGAGGAGTGCTTAGCTACACCTTC. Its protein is CASSERGVLSYTF.

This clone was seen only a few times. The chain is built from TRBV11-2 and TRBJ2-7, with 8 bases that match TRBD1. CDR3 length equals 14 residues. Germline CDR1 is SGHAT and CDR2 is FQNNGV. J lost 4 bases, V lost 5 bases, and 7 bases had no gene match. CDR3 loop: CASSTRQGSYEQYV. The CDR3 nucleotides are TGTGCCAGCAGCACCCGACAGGGGAGTTACGAGCAGTACGTC.

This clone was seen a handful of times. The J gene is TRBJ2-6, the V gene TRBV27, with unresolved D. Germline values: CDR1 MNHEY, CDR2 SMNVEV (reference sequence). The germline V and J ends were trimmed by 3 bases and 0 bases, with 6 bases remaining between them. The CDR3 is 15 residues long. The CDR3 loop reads CASSFWSSGANVLTF. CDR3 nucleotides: TGTGCCAGCAGTTTCTGGAGCTCTGGGGCCAACGTCCTGACTTTC. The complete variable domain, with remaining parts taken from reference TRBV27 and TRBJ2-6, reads EAQVTQNPRYLITVTGKKLTVTCSQNMNHEYMSWYRQDPGLGLRQIYYSMNVEVTDKGDVPEGYKVSRKEKRNFPLILESPSPNQTSLYFCASSFWSSGANVLTFGAGSRLTVL.

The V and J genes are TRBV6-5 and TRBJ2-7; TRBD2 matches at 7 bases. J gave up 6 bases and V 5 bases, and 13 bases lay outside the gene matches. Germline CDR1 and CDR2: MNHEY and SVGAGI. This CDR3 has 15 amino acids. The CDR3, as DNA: TGTGCCAGCAGTGTGCGAGGGCCAGCGGGAACCGAGCAGTACGTC. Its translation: CASSVRGPAGTEQYV.

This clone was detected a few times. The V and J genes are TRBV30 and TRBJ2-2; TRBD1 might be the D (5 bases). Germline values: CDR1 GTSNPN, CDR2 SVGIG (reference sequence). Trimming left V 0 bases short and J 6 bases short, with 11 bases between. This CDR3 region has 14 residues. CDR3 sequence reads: CAWSVLGASGELFF. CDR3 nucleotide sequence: TGTGCCTGGAGTGTACTTGGGGCCTCCGGGGAGCTGTTTTTT.

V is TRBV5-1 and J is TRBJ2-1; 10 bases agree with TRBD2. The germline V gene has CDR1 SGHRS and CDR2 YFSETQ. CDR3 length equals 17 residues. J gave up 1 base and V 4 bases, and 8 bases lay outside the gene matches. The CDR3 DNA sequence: TGCGCCAGCAGCAGAAGGGGACTAGCGACGTCCTACAATGAGCAGTTCTTC. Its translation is CASSRRGLATSYNEQFF.

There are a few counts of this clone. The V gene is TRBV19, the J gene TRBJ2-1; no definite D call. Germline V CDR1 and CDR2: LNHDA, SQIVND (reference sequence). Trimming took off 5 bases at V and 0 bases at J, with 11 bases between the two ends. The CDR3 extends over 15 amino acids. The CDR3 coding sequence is TGTGCCAGTAGTCCTCTACCCGTCTCCTACAATGAGCAGTTCTTC. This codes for CASSPLPVSYNEQFF.